This is a list of T cell receptor beta chains from one sample in a study of T cells after yellow fever vaccination. TCRdb reanalysed the 5' RACE reads using MiXCR and keeps one entry per CDR3 protein. Of about 630,000 distinct CDR3 sequences listed, about 12% are singletons. Sequencing was performed on PBMCs, taken on the day of the yellow fever booster vaccination. These receptors were collected from a man between 25 and 39 years old who received the YFV17D yellow fever vaccine. Each CDR3 is given with its conserved first and last residue.

CDR3aa	v_gene	j_gene
CATSDFTGGKNEQFF	TRBV24-1	TRBJ2-1
CASSLEGRANTEAFF	TRBV12-3/TRBV12-4	TRBJ1-1
CSVGAGSIQYF	TRBV29-1	TRBJ2-4
CASSENLAGGEDTQYF	TRBV2	TRBJ2-3
CASSQDSGVNTEAFF	TRBV3-1	TRBJ1-1
CASSFKAGVAYNEQFF	TRBV7-2	TRBJ2-1
CASSGIGGAHYGYTF	TRBV4-3	TRBJ1-2
CASSLIREVSYEQYF	TRBV7-2	TRBJ2-7
CSVVRQGGRETQYF	TRBV29-1	TRBJ2-5
CASSQGLASHTDTQYF	TRBV14	TRBJ2-3
CASSPLAGPNTGELFF	TRBV27	TRBJ2-2
CASSPRVARNEQFF	TRBV7-8	TRBJ2-1
CSASPRLAIYNEQFF	TRBV20-1	TRBJ2-1
CASSPGGGPTYEQYF	TRBV5-1	TRBJ2-7
CASSLEGASGSYNEQFF	TRBV5-1	TRBJ2-1
CASSLGDSPRYEQYF	TRBV7-9	TRBJ2-7
CASSFDPGSGELFF	TRBV7-2	TRBJ2-2
CSAPHGSGRLTVDTQYF	TRBV20-1	TRBJ2-3
CASSRSFRTSGLTDTQYF	TRBV7-8	TRBJ2-3
CASRPLRTGNEKLFF	TRBV7-8	TRBJ1-4
CASSLGTGTSLRNEQFF	TRBV11-3	TRBJ2-1
CASSPLGPTHEQYF	TRBV6-2/TRBV6-3	TRBJ2-7
CASSPIYSTDTQYF	TRBV18	TRBJ2-3
CASTRGSGTKDEQFF	TRBV3-1	TRBJ2-1
CASSPQASGDQPQHF	TRBV18	TRBJ1-5
CSVRGEEKLFF	TRBV29-1	TRBJ1-4
CASSSVAGELFF	TRBV7-7	TRBJ2-2
CASSHVGTSGFYEQFF	TRBV4-3	TRBJ2-1
CASSQARNTGELFF	TRBV14	TRBJ2-2
CASSSGSGDNEQFF	TRBV5-1	TRBJ2-1
CASSQTLSRTTYEQYF	TRBV12-3/TRBV12-4	TRBJ2-7
CASLDSGTTDTQYF	TRBV28	TRBJ2-3
CSARESRVNNYGYTF	TRBV20-1	TRBJ1-2
CASPASSANYGYTF	TRBV7-9	TRBJ1-2
CASSVGLAGGPGELFF	TRBV9	TRBJ2-2